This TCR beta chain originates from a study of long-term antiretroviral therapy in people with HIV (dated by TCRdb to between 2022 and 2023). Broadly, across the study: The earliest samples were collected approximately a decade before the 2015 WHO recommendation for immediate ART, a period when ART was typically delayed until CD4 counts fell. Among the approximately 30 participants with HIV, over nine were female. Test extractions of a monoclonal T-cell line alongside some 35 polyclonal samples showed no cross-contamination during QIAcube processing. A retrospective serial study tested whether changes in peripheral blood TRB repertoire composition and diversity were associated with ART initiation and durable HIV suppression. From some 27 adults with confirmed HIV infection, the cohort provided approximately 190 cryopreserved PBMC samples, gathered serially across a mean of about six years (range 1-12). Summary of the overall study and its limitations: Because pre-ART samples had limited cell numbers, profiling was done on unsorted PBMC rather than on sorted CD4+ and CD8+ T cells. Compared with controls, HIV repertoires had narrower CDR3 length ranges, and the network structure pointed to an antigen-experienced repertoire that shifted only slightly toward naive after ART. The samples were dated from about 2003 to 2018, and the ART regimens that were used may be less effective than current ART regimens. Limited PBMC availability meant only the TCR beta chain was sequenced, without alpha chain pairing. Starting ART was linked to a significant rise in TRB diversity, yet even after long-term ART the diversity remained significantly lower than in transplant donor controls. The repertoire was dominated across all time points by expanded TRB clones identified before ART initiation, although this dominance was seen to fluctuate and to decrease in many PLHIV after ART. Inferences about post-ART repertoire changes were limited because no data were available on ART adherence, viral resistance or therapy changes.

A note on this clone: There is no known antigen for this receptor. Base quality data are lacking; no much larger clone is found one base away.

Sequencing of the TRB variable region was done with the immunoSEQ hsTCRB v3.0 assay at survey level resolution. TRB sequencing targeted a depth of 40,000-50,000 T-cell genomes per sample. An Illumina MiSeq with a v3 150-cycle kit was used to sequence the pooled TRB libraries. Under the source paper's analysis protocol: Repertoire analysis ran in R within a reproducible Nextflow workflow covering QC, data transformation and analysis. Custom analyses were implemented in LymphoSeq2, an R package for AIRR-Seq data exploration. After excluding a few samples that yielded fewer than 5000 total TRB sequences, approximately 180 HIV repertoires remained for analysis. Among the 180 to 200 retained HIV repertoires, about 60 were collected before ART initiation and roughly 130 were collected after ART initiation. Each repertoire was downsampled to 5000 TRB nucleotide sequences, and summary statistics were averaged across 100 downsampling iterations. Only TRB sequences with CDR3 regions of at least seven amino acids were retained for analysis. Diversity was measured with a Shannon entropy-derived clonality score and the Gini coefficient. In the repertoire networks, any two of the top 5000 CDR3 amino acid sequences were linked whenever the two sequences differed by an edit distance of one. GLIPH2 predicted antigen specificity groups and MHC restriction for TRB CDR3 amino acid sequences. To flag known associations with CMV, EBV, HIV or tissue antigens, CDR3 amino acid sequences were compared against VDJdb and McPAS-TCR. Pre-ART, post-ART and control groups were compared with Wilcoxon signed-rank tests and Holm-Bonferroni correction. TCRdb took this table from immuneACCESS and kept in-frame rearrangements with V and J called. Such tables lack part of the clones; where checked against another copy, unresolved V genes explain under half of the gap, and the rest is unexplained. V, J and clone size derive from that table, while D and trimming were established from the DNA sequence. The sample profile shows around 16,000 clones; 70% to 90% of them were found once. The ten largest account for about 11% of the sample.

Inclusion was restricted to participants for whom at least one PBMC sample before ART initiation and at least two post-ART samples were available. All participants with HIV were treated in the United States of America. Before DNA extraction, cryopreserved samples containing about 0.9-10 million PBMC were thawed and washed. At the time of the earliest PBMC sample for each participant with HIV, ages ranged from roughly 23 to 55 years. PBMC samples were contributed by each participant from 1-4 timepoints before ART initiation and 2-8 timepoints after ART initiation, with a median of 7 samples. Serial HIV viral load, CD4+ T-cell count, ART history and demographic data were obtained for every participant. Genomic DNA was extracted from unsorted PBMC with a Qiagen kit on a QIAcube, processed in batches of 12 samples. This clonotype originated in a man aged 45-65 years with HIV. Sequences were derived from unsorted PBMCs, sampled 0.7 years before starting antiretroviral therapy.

CDR3 region: CASSELAGSSYNEQFF. The DNA sequence follows: TGCGCCAGCAGCGAACTAGCGGGGTCCTCCTACAATGAGCAGTTCTTC. The chain is assembled from TRBV5-1 and TRBJ2-1, and 10 junctional nucleotides match TRBD2. V is trimmed back by 4 bases and J by 0 bases, and the junction contains 4 bases that no gene match accounts for. The CDR1 and CDR2 encoded by the germline V gene are SGHRS and YFSETQ. The CDR3 spans 16 residues, from the cysteine through the phenylalanine. CDR3 DNA only is kept here, 48 bases in frame from base 1.